This T cell receptor (beta chain) appears in the sequencing data of a study of blood T cell repertoires in COVID-19 (dated by TCRdb to 2018 to 2020). For the wider study: Samples covering the acute and convalescent phases of COVID-19 were provided by collaborators in the United States, Italy and Spain. The material from the prospective study consisted of cDNA or gDNA derived from T cells, B-cell-depleted T cells, or PBMCs. Samples were obtained from the ongoing ImmuneRACE study (first 160 participants) and from approximately 1,200 subjects provided by 6 global collaborators. The dataset comprised deeply sampled blood TCRbeta repertoires from subjects exposed to, actively infected with, or recovered from COVID-19. The repertoires were made available in a free public database intended to serve as a resource for research on the immune response to SARS-CoV-2. HLA class I and class II types, where available, came from metadata supplied by the sample provider rather than from assay-based typing. A de-identified subject ID, COVID-19 status, age in years and sex were almost always included in the sample metadata.

General findings and caveats noted by the study authors: How much clinical and demographic metadata was included differed by source and by participant, and the metadata was provided uncurated.

Inclusive of the bounding cysteine and phenylalanine, the CDR3 is 14 residues long. CDR3 DNA only is kept here, 42 bases in frame from base 1. For CDR1 and CDR2, the germline V gene lists SNHLY and FYNNEI. Between the V and J ends, shortened by 4 bases and 3 bases respectively, the junction contains 13 bases. TCRbeta CDR3 regions were amplified from genomic DNA using the immunoSEQ Assay, a bias-controlled multiplex PCR. In the authors' own workflow: Nucleated cell counts per sample were estimated from amplification of reference gene primers within the assay. Sequence reads were collapsed and filtered to measure the absolute abundance of every unique TCRbeta CDR3 rearrangement. For each sample, productive Simpson clonality was calculated as the square root of Simpson's diversity index over productive rearrangements. TCRdb carries this immuneACCESS record with in-frame sequences only. Its versions omit some clonotypes, under half of them owing to an unresolved V gene in the studies checked, with the rest unexplained. The V and J calls and the clone size are those of that table, but D and trimming were determined from the DNA. The sample includes 150,000 to 200,000 clones, with over 80% observed a single time. The ten largest clones capture 7.6% of the sample.

One collaborating source in Seattle enrolled patients during active infection and followed them longitudinally through the course of disease. Whole blood was collected in K2EDTA tubes by collaborating institutions according to the institutions' own protocols. For TCRbeta analysis, collaborators shipped samples as frozen whole blood, isolated PBMCs, or DNA extracted from either of those sample types. This clone was seen more than once but under ten times. Its antigen target is currently unknown. Per-base quality was not reported, and no clone a single base away is much larger than it. This sequence uses TRBV2 and TRBJ2-7; a tentative D match to TRBD2 spans 6 bases. The sequencing sample was made of peripheral blood. The clonotype comes from a woman aged 70-85 years with COVID-19, enrolled during active disease. The sequence in DNA is TGTGCCAGCAGTGGTGTTGGTAGCGGCTACGAGCAGTACTTC. It translates as CASSGVGSGYEQYF.